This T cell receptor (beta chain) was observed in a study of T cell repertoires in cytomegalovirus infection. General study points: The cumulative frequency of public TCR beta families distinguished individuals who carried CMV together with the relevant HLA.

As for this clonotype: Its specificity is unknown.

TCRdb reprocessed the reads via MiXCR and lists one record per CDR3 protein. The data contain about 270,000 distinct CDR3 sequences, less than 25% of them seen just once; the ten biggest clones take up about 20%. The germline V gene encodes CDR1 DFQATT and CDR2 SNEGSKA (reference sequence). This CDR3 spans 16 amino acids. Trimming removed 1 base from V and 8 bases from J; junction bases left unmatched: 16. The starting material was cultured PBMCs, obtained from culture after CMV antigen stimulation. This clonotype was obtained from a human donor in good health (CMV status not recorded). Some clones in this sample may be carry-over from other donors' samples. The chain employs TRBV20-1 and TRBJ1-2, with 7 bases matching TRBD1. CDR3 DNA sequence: TGCAGTGCTAGAGGACAGGGTATTAGTATGAGGTCGGGCTACACCTTC. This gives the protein CSARGQGISMRSGYTF.